The 6 T cell receptor beta chains reported below all come from one sample, sequenced in a study of blood T cell repertoires in COVID-19. Assay used: immunoSEQ multiplex PCR; TCRdb lists only in-frame clones, some missing. The sample has more than 300,000 clones; 85% to 95% are singletons. Sequenced sample: PBMCs or T cells enriched from blood (not recorded which). The receptors shown here come from a young woman who had been exposed to COVID-19.

The chain uses TRBV30 and TRBJ2-7; 9 nucleotides align to TRBD2. J gave up 0 bases and V 5 bases, and 2 bases lay outside the gene matches. The CDR3 consists of 13 residues. Germline CDR1 is GTSNPN and CDR2 is SVGIG (reference sequence). As DNA, the CDR3 is TGTGCCTGGGGCGGGGGGGCCTCCTACGAGCAGTACTTC. Translated, it gives CAWGGGASYEQYF.

With regard to this clone: An end of the junction does not agree with germline; a read error may underlie this. The chain joins TRBV7-9 to TRBJ1-2; D might be TRBD1 (6 bases). Per germline, CDR1 SEHNR and CDR2 FQNEAQ (reference sequence). The CDR3 has 14 amino acids. Here the CDR3 reads CASSRFLGPQGFPF. CDR3 nucleotides: TGTGCCAGCAGCCGATTCTTGGGCCCTCAGGGGTTCCCCTTC.

This rearrangement joins TRBV11-1 to TRBJ1-5, with 8 bases that match TRBD1. The CDR3 has 15 amino acids. With V trimmed by 8 bases and J by 6 bases, 12 bases remained unmatched. Germline V gene lookup returns CDR1 SGHAT and CDR2 FQDESV (reference sequence). CDR3 nucleotides: TGTGCCAGCCGATTATCACAGGGGGAGGTTCAGCCCCAGCATTTT. It yields the protein CASRLSQGEVQPQHF.

V gene TRBV6-2 or TRBV6-3 combines with J gene TRBJ1-2; 7 bases map to TRBD1. V lost 5 bases and J lost 4; bases outside the gene matches: 10. CDR3 length: 15 residues. Germline assignment: CDR1 MNHEY and CDR2 SVGEGT. CDR3 bases: TGTGCCAGCAGTGATCGGACTCGGGACAGCTATGGCTACACCTTC. The encoded protein is CASSDRTRDSYGYTF.

The J gene is TRBJ2-3, the V gene TRBV5-1, with TRBD2 matching over 9 bases. Trimming removed 4 bases from V and 1 base from J; junction bases left unmatched: 7. The CDR3 consists of 16 residues. Germline V gives CDR1 SGHRS, CDR2 YFSETQ. This CDR3 reads CASSPQGLAGTDTQYF. CDR3 bases: TGCGCCAGCAGCCCCCAGGGACTAGCAGGCACAGATACGCAGTATTTT.

This rearrangement joins TRBV2 to TRBJ1-5; the D gene is possibly TRBD1 (6 bases). The germline gives CDR1 SNHLY, CDR2 FYNNEI. Trimming cost V 8 bases and J 0 bases, with 11 bases left between them. This CDR3 comprises 14 residues. The CDR3 is CASRTVDSNQPQHF. Here the CDR3 DNA reads TGTGCCAGCCGGACAGTTGATAGCAATCAGCCCCAGCATTTT.